The 23 T cell receptor beta chains below come from one sample, sequenced in a study of neoadjuvant anti-PD-1 for oral cavity cancer. This sample's time point: after neoadjuvant nivolumab, at surgical resection. TCRdb's copy holds only in-frame clones and misses some; the assay was immunoSEQ multiplex PCR. The table has around 14,000 clones, roughly 69% seen once. Sequences were derived from PBMCs, sampled after nivolumab (anti-PD-1) treatment. These receptors were obtained from a person between 40 and 85 years old with oral cavity squamous cell carcinoma.

The chain has TRBV2 and TRBJ1-2, with D possibly being TRBD1 (6 bases). Trimming removed 5 bases at V and 3 bases at J, with 10 bases between. The CDR3 covers 13 residues. Per the germline V gene, CDR1 is SNHLY and CDR2 is FYNNEI. This CDR3 is CASSQQGYYGYTF. CDR3 coding DNA: TGTGCCAGCAGTCAACAGGGTTACTATGGCTACACCTTC.

The chain recombines TRBV11-3 with TRBJ1-1; 8 bases line up with TRBD1. The CDR3 has 15 residues. CDR1 and CDR2 (germline): SGHNT, YENEEA. V was clipped by 1 base and J by 5 bases; unmatched bases: 6. DNA of the CDR3: TGTGCCAGCAGCTTAGGGGGGCAGGGGGCGACTGAAGCTTTCTTT. As protein: CASSLGGQGATEAFF.

The chain uses TRBV14 and TRBJ1-1; 7 nucleotides align to TRBD1. This CDR3 spans 13 amino acids. V dropped 4 bases and J dropped 8; count of bases not matched to a gene: 7. Germline CDR1 SGHDN, CDR2 FVKESK. CDR3 in amino acids: CASSPIRTGEAFF. Written as DNA, the CDR3 is TGTGCCAGCAGCCCTATCCGGACAGGAGAAGCTTTCTTT.

This clone was observed once. The chain employs TRBV5-1 and TRBJ1-4; 11 bases line up with TRBD1. Germline V lookup: CDR1 SGHRS, CDR2 YFSETQ. J lost 7 bases, V lost 3 bases, and 5 bases had no gene match. This CDR3 region has 15 residues. CDR3 loop: CASSSGQGAGEKLFF. CDR3 DNA: TGCGCCAGCAGCTCCGGACAGGGGGCAGGTGAAAAACTGTTTTTT. The variable domain in full, with the rest retrieved from reference TRBV5-1 and TRBJ1-4, is KAGVTQTPRYLIKTRGQQVTLSCSPISGHRSVSWYQQTPGQGLQFLFEYFSETQRNKGNFPGRFSGRQFSNSRSEMNVSTLELGDSALYLCASSSGQGAGEKLFFGSGTQLSVL.

The rearrangement joins TRBV6-5 to TRBJ1-4, with TRBD1 identical over 7 bases. The CDR3 consists of 15 residues. Trimming took 5 bases from V and 7 from J; bases not matched to a gene: 10. The V gene's germline CDR1 is MNHEY and CDR2 SVGAGI. CDR3: CASSPGRTGGEKLFF. The CDR3 nucleotides are TGTGCCAGCAGTCCCGGCCGGACAGGCGGTGAAAAACTGTTTTTT.

The rearrangement uses TRBV6-1 and TRBJ2-2; 7 positions agree with TRBD1. Trimming at V came to 7 bases and at J to 4 bases, leaving 6 bases not matched to a gene. The germline gives CDR1 MNHNS, CDR2 SASEGT. The CDR3 totals 14 residues. CDR3 coding DNA: TGTGCCAGCATTCTGACAGGGATCACCGGGGAGCTGTTTTTT. Its protein is CASILTGITGELFF.

DNA of the CDR3: TGTGCCAGCAGTGAATCCCGGGAGCGGGAGGTGAACACCGGGGAGCTGTTTTTT. It encodes CASSESREREVNTGELFF. The rearrangement links TRBV2 to TRBJ2-2; TRBD2 matches 9 bases. CDR3 length equals 18 residues. Germline values: CDR1 SNHLY, CDR2 FYNNEI. Trimming cost V 2 bases and J 1 base; bases outside gene matches: 8.

The chain combines TRBV11-3 with TRBJ2-3; the match to TRBD2 covers 12 bases. This CDR3 is built from 20 residues. Germline V gives CDR1 SGHNT, CDR2 YENEEA. The V gene end was trimmed by 7 bases and the J gene end by 3 bases; junction bases not matched to a gene: 20. The CDR3 DNA reads TGTGCCAGCACTCACGCACGGACTAGCGGGAAGTCATACGGGACAGATACGCAGTATTTT. Protein: CASTHARTSGKSYGTDTQYF.

This chain uses TRBV6-1 with TRBJ1-5; TRBD1 might be the D (5 bases). Germline assignment: CDR1 MNHNS and CDR2 SASEGT. The CDR3 runs to 13 residues. The V and J ends lost 4 bases and 7 bases respectively, with 11 bases between them. For the CDR3, the DNA is TGTGCCAGCAGTGTCCAGGGCGTGCAGCCCCAGCATTTT. Translated, it gives CASSVQGVQPQHF.

The gene calls are TRBV7-6 and TRBJ2-1, with D uncertain. The germline V gene has CDR1 SGHVS and CDR2 FNYEAQ. This CDR3 is built from 13 residues. Trimming took 1 base from V and 5 from J, leaving 6 bases between them. The CDR3 loop is CASSLGAHNEQFF. CDR3 in DNA: TGTGCCAGCAGCTTAGGGGCCCACAATGAGCAGTTCTTC.

The chain joins TRBV29-1 to TRBJ2-1, with D perhaps TRBD2 (5 bases). This CDR3 is built from 13 residues. In germline, CDR1 is SQVTM, CDR2 ANQGSEA. V lost 4 bases to trimming and J lost 7 bases, with 14 bases between them. The CDR3 region is CSVGTPYPNEQFF. CDR3 nucleotides: TGCAGCGTTGGGACTCCGTACCCTAATGAGCAGTTCTTC.

The chain links TRBV19 to TRBJ1-5, with no clear D. Germline V gene data show CDR1 as LNHDA and CDR2 as SQIVND (reference sequence). The V and J ends lost 3 bases and 11 bases respectively, with 11 bases between them. The CDR3 is 12 residues long. CDR3 amino acids: CASSMTVAAQHF. CDR3 nucleotides: TGTGCCAGTAGTATGACGGTCGCGGCCCAGCATTTT.

The chain joins TRBV30 to TRBJ2-7; 11 bases are a match to TRBD2. The V gene end was trimmed by 4 bases and the J gene end by 3 bases; junction bases not matched to a gene: 5. The CDR3 is 14 residues long. Germline V gene sequence: CDR1 GTSNPN, CDR2 SVGIG (reference sequence). CDR3 region: CAWNRLAGSYEQYF. Here the CDR3 DNA reads TGTGCCTGGAACCGACTAGCGGGAAGCTACGAGCAGTACTTC.

V and J are TRBV21-1 and TRBJ1-1; the table's TRBD1 call for D was not verified on the DNA. TRBV21-1 is a recognized pseudogene. This CDR3 contains 14 residues. The CDR3 nucleotides are TGTGCCAGCTGCGGGACAGGTGGGAACACTGAAGCTTTCTTT. This sequence encodes CASCGTGGNTEAFF.

On this clone: One end of the junction does not line up with germline, which may come from a read error. This rearrangement joins TRBV7-7 to TRBJ2-1; 7 bases line up with TRBD1. Germline CDR1 and CDR2: SSHAT and FNYEAQ (reference sequence). This CDR3 is built from 13 residues. The CDR3 DNA reads as TGTGCTAGCAGCTTGGACAGGTACAATGAGCAGTTCTTC. As protein: CASSLDRYNEQFF.

This sequence joins TRBV28 and TRBJ2-7; 10 nucleotides agree with TRBD1. Per germline, CDR1 MDHEN and CDR2 SYDVKM. J lost 4 bases, V lost 4 bases, and 7 bases had no gene match. The CDR3 covers 15 residues. Here the CDR3 reads CASSSFGTGEYEQYF. In nucleotides, the CDR3 is TGTGCCAGCAGTTCATTCGGGACAGGGGAATACGAGCAGTACTTC. Together with reference TRBV28 and TRBJ2-7, the CDR3 gives the full variable domain: DVKVTQSSRYLVKRTGEKVFLECVQDMDHENMFWYRQDPGLGLRLIYFSYDVKMKEKGDIPEGYSVSREKKERFSLILESASTNQTSMYLCASSSFGTGEYEQYFGPGTRLTVT.

The chain combines TRBV29-1 with TRBJ2-7; D possibly matches TRBD1 or TRBD2 (5 bases each). The germline V gene encodes CDR1 SQVTM and CDR2 ANQGSEA. CDR3 size: 12 residues. Trimming pared 7 bases from V and 1 base from J, leaving 11 bases between. The CDR3 nucleotides are TGCAGCGGAAGGGACGAATCCTACGAGCAGTACTTC. This gives the protein CSGRDESYEQYF.

This clone was counted only a few times. The CDR3 spells CASSVEGQQETQYF. The CDR3 DNA is TGTGCCAGCAGTGTGGAGGGACAGCAAGAGACCCAGTACTTC. V gene TRBV9 combines with J gene TRBJ2-5; D is possibly TRBD1 (7 bases). Germline V lookup: CDR1 SGDLS, CDR2 YYNGEE. Trimming took off 5 bases at V and 2 bases at J, with 13 bases between the two ends. This CDR3 contains 14 residues.

The chain is built from TRBV7-9 and TRBJ2-1; D is uncertain. V was shortened by 6 bases and J by 9 bases, with 21 bases between the two germline ends. Germline V CDR1 and CDR2: SEHNR, FQNEAQ (reference sequence). The CDR3 spans 15 residues. The CDR3 DNA is TGTGCCAGCAGATTGGAGTCAAAGATCGCCGGTGAGCAGTTCTTC. Translation: CASRLESKIAGEQFF.

The chain employs TRBV19 and TRBJ2-7; 9 nucleotides align to TRBD1. Germline V gene data show CDR1 as LNHDA and CDR2 as SQIVND (reference sequence). This CDR3 spans 13 amino acids. Trimming at V came to 7 bases and at J to 4 bases, leaving 5 bases not matched to a gene. CDR3 coding DNA: TGTGCCAGTACTCCGACAGGGGGTTACGAGCAGTACTTC. Protein sequence: CASTPTGGYEQYF.

Only one count was recorded for this clone. This chain links TRBV27 with TRBJ1-5, with 8 bases identical to TRBD1. The CDR3 is 15 residues long. The V and J ends lost 5 bases and 2 bases, in that order; junction bases with no gene match: 5. The germline CDR1 and CDR2 sequences are MNHEY and SMNVEV (reference sequence). CDR3 in amino acids: CASSPQGVRNQPQHF. The DNA of the CDR3 is TGTGCCAGCAGTCCACAGGGGGTTCGCAATCAGCCCCAGCATTTT.

The chain links TRBV6-5 to TRBJ1-3, with D possibly matching TRBD1 (6 bases). Germline assignment: CDR1 MNHEY and CDR2 SVGAGI. The ends were cut back, 7 bases at V and 0 bases at J, with 13 bases in the middle. This CDR3 is built from 15 residues. DNA of the CDR3: TGTGCCAGCAAGAGTGGACAGAACTCTGGAAACACCATATATTTT. Translating gives CASKSGQNSGNTIYF.

The chain joins TRBV15 to TRBJ1-5; 8 nucleotides line up with TRBD1. This CDR3 region has 17 residues. V was clipped by 0 bases and J by 0 bases; unmatched bases: 4. CDR1 is LNHNV, CDR2 YYDKDF, per germline (reference sequence). CDR3 in amino acids: CATSRESTGGSNQPQHF. The CDR3 DNA is TGTGCCACCAGCAGAGAGTCCACAGGGGGTAGCAATCAGCCCCAGCATTTT.